This T cell receptor (beta chain) was identified during a study of T cell changes during pregnancy in multiple sclerosis. CDR1 is PRHDT and CDR2 is FYEKMQ in the germline V gene (reference sequence). The length of the CDR3 is 15 residues. J lost 3 bases, V lost 4 bases, and 7 bases had no gene match. Sequencing used immunoSEQ multiplex PCR; TCRdb keeps in-frame clones, though not all of them. The repertoire consists of roughly 47,000 clones, with roughly nine tenths occurring once and the leading ten covering around 8%. Material: CD8+ T cells from peripheral blood mononuclear cells, obtained in the second trimester of pregnancy. The chain links TRBV13 to TRBJ1-1; TRBD1 matches 8 bases. The clonotype comes from a female donor with multiple sclerosis, enrolled in a pregnancy study. This CDR3 reads CASSYQGAGDTEAFF. In DNA, the CDR3 is TGTGCCAGCAGCTACCAGGGGGCAGGGGACACTGAAGCTTTCTTT.